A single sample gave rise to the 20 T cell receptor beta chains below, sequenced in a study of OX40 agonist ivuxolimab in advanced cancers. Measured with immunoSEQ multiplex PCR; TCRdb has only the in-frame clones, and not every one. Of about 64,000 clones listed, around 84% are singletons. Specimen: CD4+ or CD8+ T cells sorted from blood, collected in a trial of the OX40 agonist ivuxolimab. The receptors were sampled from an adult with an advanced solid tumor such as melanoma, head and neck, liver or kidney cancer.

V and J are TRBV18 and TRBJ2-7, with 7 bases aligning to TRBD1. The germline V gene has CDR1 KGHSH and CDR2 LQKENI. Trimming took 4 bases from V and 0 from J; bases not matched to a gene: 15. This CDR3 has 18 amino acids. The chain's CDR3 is CASSLGNPTGAFSYEQYF. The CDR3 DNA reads TGTGCCAGCTCACTCGGTAACCCAACAGGGGCCTTCTCCTACGAGCAGTACTTC.

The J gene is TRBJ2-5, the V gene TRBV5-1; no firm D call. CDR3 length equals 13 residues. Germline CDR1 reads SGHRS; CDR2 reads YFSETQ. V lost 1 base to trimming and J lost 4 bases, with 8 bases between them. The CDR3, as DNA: TGCGCCAGCAGCTTGCAGGTGGGAGAGACCCAGTACTTC. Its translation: CASSLQVGETQYF. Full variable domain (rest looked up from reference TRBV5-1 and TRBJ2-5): KAGVTQTPRYLIKTRGQQVTLSCSPISGHRSVSWYQQTPGQGLQFLFEYFSETQRNKGNFPGRFSGRQFSNSRSEMNVSTLELGDSALYLCASSLQVGETQYFGPGTRLLVL.

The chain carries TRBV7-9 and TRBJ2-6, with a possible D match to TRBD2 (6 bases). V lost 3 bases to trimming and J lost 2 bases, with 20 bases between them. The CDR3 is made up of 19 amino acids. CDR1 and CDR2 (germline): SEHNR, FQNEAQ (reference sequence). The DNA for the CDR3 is TGTGCCAGCAGCTTTATGGGGGGTATCGGCGTAGCTGGGGCCAACGTCCTGACTTTC. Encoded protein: CASSFMGGIGVAGANVLTF.

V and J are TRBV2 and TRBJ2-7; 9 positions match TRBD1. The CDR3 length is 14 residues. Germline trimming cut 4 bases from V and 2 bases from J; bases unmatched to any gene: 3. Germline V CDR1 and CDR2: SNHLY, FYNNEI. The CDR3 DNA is TGTGCCAGCAGTGCCGACAGGGGGGCCTACGAGCAGTACTTC. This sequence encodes CASSADRGAYEQYF.

The CDR3 DNA is TGTGCCAGCAGCGTAGAGGTTGCTGGGGGGGAGCTGTTTTTT. Protein sequence: CASSVEVAGGELFF. The V gene is TRBV9, the J gene TRBJ2-2; D uncertain. The germline gives CDR1 SGDLS, CDR2 YYNGEE. V gave up 0 bases and J gave up 8 bases, with 11 bases separating them. CDR3 size: 14 residues.

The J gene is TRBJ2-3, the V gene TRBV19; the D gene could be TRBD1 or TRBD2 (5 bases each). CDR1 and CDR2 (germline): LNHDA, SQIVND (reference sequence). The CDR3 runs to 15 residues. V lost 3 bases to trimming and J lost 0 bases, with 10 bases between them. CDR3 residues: CASSMGVTSTDTQYF. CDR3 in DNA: TGTGCCAGTAGTATGGGGGTGACTAGCACAGATACGCAGTATTTT.

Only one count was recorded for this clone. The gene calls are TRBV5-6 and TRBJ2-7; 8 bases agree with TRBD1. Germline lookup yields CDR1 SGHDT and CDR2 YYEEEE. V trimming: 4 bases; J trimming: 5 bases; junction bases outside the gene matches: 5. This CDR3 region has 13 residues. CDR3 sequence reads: CASSRTGLNEQYF. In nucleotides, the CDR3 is TGTGCCAGCAGCAGGACAGGGTTGAACGAGCAGTACTTC.

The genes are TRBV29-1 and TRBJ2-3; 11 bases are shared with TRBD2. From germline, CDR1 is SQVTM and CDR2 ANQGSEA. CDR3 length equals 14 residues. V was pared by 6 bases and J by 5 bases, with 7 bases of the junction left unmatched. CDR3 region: CSVRGLAGGDTQYF. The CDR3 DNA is TGCAGCGTGAGGGGGCTAGCGGGAGGAGATACGCAGTATTTT.

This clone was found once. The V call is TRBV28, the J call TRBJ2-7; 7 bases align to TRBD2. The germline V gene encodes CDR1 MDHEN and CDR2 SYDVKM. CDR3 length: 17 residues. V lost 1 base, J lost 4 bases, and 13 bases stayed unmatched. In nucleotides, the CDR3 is TGTGCCAGCAGTTTATCCCGTAGCGGGCGATTTATGTACGAGCAGTACTTC. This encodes CASSLSRSGRFMYEQYF. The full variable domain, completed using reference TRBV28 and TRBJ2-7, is DVKVTQSSRYLVKRTGEKVFLECVQDMDHENMFWYRQDPGLGLRLIYFSYDVKMKEKGDIPEGYSVSREKKERFSLILESASTNQTSMYLCASSLSRSGRFMYEQYFGPGTRLTVT.

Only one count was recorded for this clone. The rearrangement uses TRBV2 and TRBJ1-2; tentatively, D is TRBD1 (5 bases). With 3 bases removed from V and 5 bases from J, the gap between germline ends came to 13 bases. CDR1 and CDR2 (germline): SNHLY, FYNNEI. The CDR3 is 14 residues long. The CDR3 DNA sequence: TGTGCCAGCAGTGATCCTCCGGGGACTTATGGCTACACCTTC. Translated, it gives CASSDPPGTYGYTF.

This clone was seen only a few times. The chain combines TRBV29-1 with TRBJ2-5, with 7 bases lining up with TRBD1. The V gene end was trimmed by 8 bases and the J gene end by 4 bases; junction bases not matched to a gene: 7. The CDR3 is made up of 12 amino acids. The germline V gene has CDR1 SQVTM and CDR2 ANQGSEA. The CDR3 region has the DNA TGCAGCATAGAGACAGGGATAGAGACCCAGTACTTC. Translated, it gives CSIETGIETQYF.

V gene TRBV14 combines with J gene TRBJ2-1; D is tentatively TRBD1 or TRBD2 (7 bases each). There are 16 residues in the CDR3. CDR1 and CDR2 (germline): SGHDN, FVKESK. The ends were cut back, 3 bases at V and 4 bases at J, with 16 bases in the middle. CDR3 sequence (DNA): TGTGCCAGCAGCCAGGGGGGGGACAGAACGTACAATGAGCAGTTCTTC. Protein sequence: CASSQGGDRTYNEQFF.

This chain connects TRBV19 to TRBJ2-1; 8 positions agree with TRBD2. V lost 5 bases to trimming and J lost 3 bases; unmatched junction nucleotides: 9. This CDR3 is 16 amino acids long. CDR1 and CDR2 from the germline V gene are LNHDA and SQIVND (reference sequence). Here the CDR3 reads CASSAQLAANYNEQFF. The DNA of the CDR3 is TGTGCCAGTAGTGCCCAACTAGCGGCCAACTACAATGAGCAGTTCTTC.

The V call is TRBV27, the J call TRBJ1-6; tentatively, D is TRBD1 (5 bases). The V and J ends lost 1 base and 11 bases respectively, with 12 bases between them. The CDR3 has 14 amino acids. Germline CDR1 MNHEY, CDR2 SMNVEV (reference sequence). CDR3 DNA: TGTGCCAGCAGTTTATGGGGGGAAGGGACACCCCTCCACTTT. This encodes CASSLWGEGTPLHF.

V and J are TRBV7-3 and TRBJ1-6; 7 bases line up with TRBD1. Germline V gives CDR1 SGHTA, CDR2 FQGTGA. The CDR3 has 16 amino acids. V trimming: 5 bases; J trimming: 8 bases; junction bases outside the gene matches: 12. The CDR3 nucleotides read TGTGCCAGCAGCCAACACTTCAGGGGGACGGATTCACCCCTCCACTTT. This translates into CASSQHFRGTDSPLHF. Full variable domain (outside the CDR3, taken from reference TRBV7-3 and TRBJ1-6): GAGVSQTPSNKVTEKGKYVELRCDPISGHTALYWYRQSLGQGPEFLIYFQGTGAADDSGLPNDRFFAVRPEGSVSTLKIQRTERGDSAVYLCASSQHFRGTDSPLHFGNGTRLTVT.

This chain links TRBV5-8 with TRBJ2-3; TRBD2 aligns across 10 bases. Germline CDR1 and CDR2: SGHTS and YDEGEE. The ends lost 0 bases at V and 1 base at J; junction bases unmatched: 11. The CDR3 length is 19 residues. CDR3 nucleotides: TGTGCCAGCAGCTTGGGACTAGCGGGCCCCAGAGTGGGCACAGATACGCAGTATTTT. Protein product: CASSLGLAGPRVGTDTQYF.

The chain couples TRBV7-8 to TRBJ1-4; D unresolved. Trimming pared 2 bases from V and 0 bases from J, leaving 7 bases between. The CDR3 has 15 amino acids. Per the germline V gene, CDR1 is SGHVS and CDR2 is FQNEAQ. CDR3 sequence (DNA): TGTGCCAGCAGCTTATCAGGTGCAACTAATGAAAAACTGTTTTTT. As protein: CASSLSGATNEKLFF.

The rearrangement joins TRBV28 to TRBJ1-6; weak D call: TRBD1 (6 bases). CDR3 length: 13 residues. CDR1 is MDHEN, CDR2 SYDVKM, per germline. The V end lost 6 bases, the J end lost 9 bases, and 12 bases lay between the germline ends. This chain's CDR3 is CASRDRLGSPLHF. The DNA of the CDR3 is TGTGCCAGCAGAGACAGGCTTGGTTCACCCCTCCACTTT.

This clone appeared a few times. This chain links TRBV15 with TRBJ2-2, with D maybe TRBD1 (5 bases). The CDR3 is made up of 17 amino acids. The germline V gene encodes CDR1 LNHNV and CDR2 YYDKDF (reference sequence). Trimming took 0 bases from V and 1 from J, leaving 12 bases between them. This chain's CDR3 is CATSRDNWQGNTGELFF. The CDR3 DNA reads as TGTGCCACCAGCAGAGATAACTGGCAGGGGAACACCGGGGAGCTGTTTTTT.

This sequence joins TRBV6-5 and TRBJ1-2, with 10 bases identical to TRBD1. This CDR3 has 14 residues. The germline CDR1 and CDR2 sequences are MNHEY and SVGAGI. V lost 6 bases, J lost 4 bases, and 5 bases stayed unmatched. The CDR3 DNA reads TGTGCCAGCAGGATGGGACAGGGGAGCTATGGCTACACCTTC. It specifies CASRMGQGSYGYTF.